The source of this T cell receptor beta chain is a study of T cells after yellow fever vaccination. As to this clonotype: Its antigen is still unknown.

CDR3 length equals 14 residues. Deletions cut 1 base from V and 8 bases from J, with 14 bases between. Germline V CDR1 and CDR2: LGHDT, YNNKEL (reference sequence). Study results and limitations: By day 5 rather than day 15, the secondary response had peaked, though it was weaker. Clones that expanded after primary vaccination mostly reappeared after the booster (roughly 95% CD4, 88% CD8). There was a possibility that FACS-sorted repertoires contained abundant clonotypes contaminating from the bulk population.

TCRdb reprocessed the 5' RACE reads via MiXCR and lists one record per CDR3 protein. The repertoire consists of some 300,000 distinct CDR3 sequences, with around 10% occurring once and the leading ten covering 3% to 3.5%. This TCR came from a man aged 18 to 30 who received the YFV17D yellow fever vaccine. V is TRBV3-1 and J is TRBJ1-2; TRBD1 might be the D (6 bases). Sequences were derived from CD4+ T cells sorted from PBMCs, sampled 45 days after the yellow fever booster vaccination. DNA for the CDR3: TGTGCCAGCAGCCAAGGGCCGGGACATCAGGGCTACACCTTC. Residues: CASSQGPGHQGYTF.